This T cell receptor (beta chain) stems from a study of T cells expressing NK-cell markers. Findings and limits, study-wide: A handful of donors carried dominant NKG2C+ clonotypes that made up roughly 1.0-7.5% of their CD8+ T cells.

TCRdb reprocessed the 5' RACE reads, with one entry per CDR3 protein and no DNA. Its table lists roughly 15,000 distinct CDR3 sequences. In regard to this clonotype: Its antigen is unidentified.

This TCR was recovered from a man aged 18 to 70 in good health. The specimen was blood T cells: a sorted CD56 or NKG2C T cell subset, CD4+ or CD8+ T cells, or bulk PBMC T cells (not recorded which).

CDR3: CASSPGDTLEQYF. The chain recombines TRBV12-3 or TRBV12-4 with TRBJ2-7; the TRBD1 assignment by TCRdb is unverifiable without DNA. CDR3 size: 13 residues.